This TCR beta chain comes out of a study of Ad26.COV2.S vaccination and SARS-CoV-2 variants (dated by TCRdb to the early 2020s). Regarding the complete study: TCRbeta repertoire sequencing was used to assess the specificity and breadth of SARS-CoV-2-reactive T cell receptors after Ad26.COV2.S vaccination. A total of 32 samples were included in the TCR-sequenced set, comprising roughly 19 Ad26.COV2.S vaccine recipients, 5 placebo recipients and 8 SARS-CoV-2 convalescent individuals. Overall study outcomes, separate from this receptor: Ad26.COV2.S recipients had higher spike-specific TCR breadth than placebo recipients (P = 0.0014). According to the authors, total T cell responses may have been underestimated by the TCR breadth and depth analyses. Substantial breadth of spike-specific CD8+ and CD4+ T cell responses was reported after vaccination. Comparable non-spike TCR breadth was observed between vaccine and placebo recipients, consistent with only spike being contained in the vaccine.

From the germline V gene, CDR1 is SQVTM and CDR2 is ANQGSEA. The CDR3, cysteine through phenylalanine, is 16 amino acids long. Only the CDR3 DNA stays, 48 bases, in frame from base 1. V loses 0 bases at its end and J loses 5 bases; junction bases beyond the gene matches: 8. The immunoSEQ Assay was the method used to sequence TCRbeta CDR3 regions. After extraction, genomic DNA underwent amplification by bias-controlled multiplex PCR, followed by high-throughput sequencing. The original methods were these. To quantify the absolute abundance of every unique TCRbeta CDR3 region, sequences were collapsed and filtered. Usable DNA was measured by amplifying reference genes present in all nucleated cells, and TCRbeta template counts were normalized to that usable DNA to estimate T cell fraction. Repertoire TCRs were annotated as SARS-CoV-2-specific when V gene, CDR3 amino acid sequence and J gene were exactly matched to a known reactive TCR set. The reference SARS-CoV-2 TCR set came from MIRA and was filtered for enrichment in COVID-19-positive ImmuneCODE repertoires, removing public or cross-reactive TCRs. Drawing on the MIRA antigens, annotated TCRs were analysed further at the level of specific ORF or position within ORF. Breadth was defined as the number of annotated unique rearrangements divided by the total number of unique productive rearrangements, and depth was defined as the summed frequency of the annotated unique rearrangements. TCR breadth was compared between groups using two-sided Wilcoxon rank-sum tests. TCRdb took over this immuneACCESS table, retaining in-frame rearrangements with V and J assigned. Such tables are incomplete; in checked studies, under half of the missing clones stem from an unresolved V gene, and the remainder is unexplained. V and J calls and clone size are as listed in that table; D and trimming were resolved from the DNA. A total of about 180,000 clones appear in this sample, around 88% of them only once. The top ten clonotypes cover 4.5% to 7.5% of the sample.

This clone was counted a single time. What this receptor recognizes is not known. Nothing much larger sits one base from this clone, and base qualities are not available. The sample's time point, from its label and the paper: individuals recovered from natural SARS-CoV-2 infection. The rearrangement joined TRBV29-1 to TRBJ2-1; the central 9 bases match TRBD1. Sequencing used peripheral blood, obtained after recovery from COVID-19. The TCR comes from a human donor who had recovered from COVID-19. The nucleotide sequence is given as TGCAGCGTTGAAGATCCAGCACAGGGGGCGGACAATGAGCAGTTCTTC. Its protein product is CSVEDPAQGADNEQFF.